This T cell receptor (beta chain) was profiled in a study of blood T cell repertoires in COVID-19. Study information: PBMCs, B-cell-depleted T cells, or T cells were the source of the cDNA or gDNA that made up the material.

Clones were sequenced by immunoSEQ multiplex PCR, and TCRdb holds only the in-frame ones, with some missing. The repertoire has about 50,000 clones, more than 85% of them found once; the top ten carry approximately 16%. The sample taken for sequencing was peripheral blood. The sequence came from a human donor with active COVID-19. The donor label of this sample is uncertain.

Here the CDR3 DNA reads TGCAGTGCCCCCCGGGTAAATGAGCAGTTCTTC. Residues: CSAPRVNEQFF. The chain recombines TRBV20-1 with TRBJ2-1, with D uncertain. V gave up 6 bases and J gave up 7 bases, with 10 bases separating them. Per germline, CDR1 DFQATT and CDR2 SNEGSKA (reference sequence). The CDR3 length is 11 residues.